One and the same sample provided the 29 T cell receptor beta chains below, sequenced in a study of a mutant IDH1 vaccine in newly diagnosed glioma. Time point here: week 35, safety follow-up. Topical imiquimod accompanied each vaccine dose, which consisted of 300 ug of mutant IDH1 20-mer peptide. Their cognate antigens are unknown. Measured with immunoSEQ multiplex PCR; TCRdb has only the in-frame clones, and not every one. The table lists approximately 60,000 clones, about nine tenths of them singletons. The source material was PBMCs, sampled from a glioma patient whose treatment included an IDH1 peptide vaccine. Receptor source: a middle-aged man with glioma.

CDR3: CASSILFRTEAFF. The CDR3 DNA sequence: TGTGCCAGTAGTATCCTTTTCCGCACTGAAGCTTTCTTT. V usage is TRBV19 and J usage is TRBJ1-1; D gene ambiguous. Germline CDR1 reads LNHDA; CDR2 reads SQIVND (reference sequence). CDR3 length: 13 residues. V was clipped by 3 bases and J by 4 bases, with 9 bases between them.

The rearrangement links TRBV5-4 to TRBJ2-5, with D perhaps TRBD1 or TRBD2 (6 bases each). The V and J ends lost 4 bases and 4 bases respectively, with 11 bases between them. The CDR3 covers 13 residues. Germline CDR1 SGHNT, CDR2 YYREEE (reference sequence). The CDR3, as DNA: TGTGCCAGCAGCCGGGGGCTGTTAGAGACCCAGTACTTC. Translation: CASSRGLLETQYF.

As concerns this clone: Other DNA sequences in this specimen translate into the identical CDR3. The rearrangement joins TRBV19 to TRBJ1-5; no clear D gene. V shed 1 base and J shed 1 base, with 8 bases lying between them. The CDR3 loop spans 15 amino acids. CDR1 is LNHDA and CDR2 is SQIVND in the germline V gene (reference sequence). The CDR3 DNA reads as TGTGCCAGTAGTATAGGGGGTGGAAGCAATCAGCCCCAGCATTTT. Its translation: CASSIGGGSNQPQHF.

The chain recombines TRBV2 with TRBJ1-2, with D uncertain. In germline, CDR1 is SNHLY, CDR2 FYNNEI. V dropped 6 bases and J dropped 1 base, with 15 bases sitting between them. The CDR3 has 15 amino acids. DNA for the CDR3: TGTGCCAGCAGGACTAGAGGAGATTTTAACTATGGCTACACCTTC. Its translation is CASRTRGDFNYGYTF.

This clone occurred a few times. The chain employs TRBV4-2 and TRBJ1-3, with D perhaps matching TRBD1 (6 bases). The CDR3 totals 16 residues. Trimming took off 4 bases at V and 0 bases at J, with 13 bases between the two ends. Germline V CDR1 and CDR2: LGHNA, YNFKEQ. The CDR3 is CASSPSTGASGNTIYF. The CDR3 bases are TGTGCCAGCAGCCCTTCGACAGGAGCCTCTGGAAACACCATATATTTT.

The chain carries TRBV7-3 and TRBJ2-7, with 8 bases identical to TRBD2. V lost 5 bases, J lost 6 bases, and 6 bases stayed unmatched. This CDR3 spans 13 amino acids. In germline, CDR1 is SGHTA, CDR2 FQGTGA. The chain's CDR3 is CASSPGLGFEQYF. CDR3 nucleotide sequence: TGTGCCAGCAGCCCGGGACTAGGCTTCGAGCAGTACTTC.

CDR3 in amino acids: CASSFGGTNEKLFF. CDR3 in DNA: TGTGCCAGCTCCTTCGGGGGAACTAATGAAAAACTGTTTTTT. This rearrangement joins TRBV18 to TRBJ1-4; possible D gene TRBD1, 5 bases. CDR1 KGHSH and CDR2 LQKENI come from the germline V gene. V was trimmed by 6 bases and J by 1 base, leaving 9 bases between them. The CDR3 spans 14 residues.

V usage is TRBV5-1 and J usage is TRBJ1-1, with D tentatively TRBD1 (6 bases). The V and J ends lost 3 bases and 6 bases respectively, with 15 bases between them. The CDR3 is made up of 14 amino acids. The germline V gene encodes CDR1 SGHRS and CDR2 YFSETQ. The CDR3 DNA reads TGCGCCAGCAGCTCGATACAACGGGGGCCTGAAGCTTTCTTT. Encoded protein: CASSSIQRGPEAFF.

The rearrangement uses TRBV7-9 and TRBJ1-1; TRBD1 might be the D (6 bases). The CDR3 spans 14 residues. Germline CDR1 SEHNR, CDR2 FQNEAQ (reference sequence). Trimming shortened V by 3 bases and J by 5 bases, and 13 bases separated the two germline ends. This CDR3 is CASSLQQGSTEAFF. CDR3 nucleotides: TGTGCCAGCAGCTTGCAACAGGGATCTACTGAAGCTTTCTTT.

The V gene is TRBV5-1, the J gene TRBJ2-1; 8 bases agree with TRBD2. Per germline, CDR1 SGHRS and CDR2 YFSETQ. There are 15 residues in the CDR3. Trimming at V came to 1 base and at J to 3 bases, leaving 3 bases not matched to a gene. The CDR3 region has the DNA TGCGCCAGCAGCTTGCCCGGGACTAGCTACAATGAGCAGTTCTTC. Its protein product is CASSLPGTSYNEQFF.

This clone is a singleton in its sample. This rearrangement joins TRBV4-3 to TRBJ2-7; a weak D match, TRBD1 (6 bases). The V end was cut by 4 bases, the J end by 2 bases, with 12 bases between. From germline, CDR1 is LGHNA and CDR2 YSLEER. The CDR3 is 14 residues long. Here the CDR3 reads CASSPRRGTYEQYF. The CDR3 nucleotides read TGCGCCAGCAGCCCCCGCAGGGGCACCTACGAGCAGTACTTC.

This clone was observed a few times. J is TRBJ1-1 and V is TRBV29-1; possibly TRBD1 for D (5 bases). V lost 7 bases, J lost 1 base, and 10 bases lay in between. Per the germline V gene, CDR1 is SQVTM and CDR2 is ANQGSEA. This CDR3 has 12 amino acids. CDR3 DNA: TGCAGCGCCCAGGACACGAACACTGAAGCTTTCTTT. This gives the protein CSAQDTNTEAFF.

This rearrangement joins TRBV27 to TRBJ2-3; unclear D gene. Trimming took 2 bases from V and 6 from J, leaving 18 bases between them. Germline assignment: CDR1 MNHEY and CDR2 SMNVEV (reference sequence). The CDR3 spans 16 residues. The CDR3 nucleotides are TGTGCCAGCAGTTTAATGGCTACGACCACGGTGGATACGCAGTATTTT. Protein product: CASSLMATTTVDTQYF.

The rearrangement uses TRBV11-2 and TRBJ2-5; D unresolved. Trimming removed 1 base at V and 1 base at J, with 13 bases between. CDR1 and CDR2 from the germline V gene are SGHAT and FQNNGV. The CDR3 runs 16 residues. CDR3 sequence: CASSLGYSPIQETQYF. The CDR3 coding sequence is TGTGCCAGCAGCTTAGGTTATAGTCCGATCCAAGAGACCCAGTACTTC.

This clone showed up just once. J is TRBJ2-7 and V is TRBV29-1; 9 bases are a match to TRBD2. V gave up 5 bases and J gave up 3 bases; unmatched junction bases: 11. Germline V gene lookup returns CDR1 SQVTM and CDR2 ANQGSEA. CDR3 length: 15 amino acids. The CDR3 sequence: CSVRLLVAGDYEQYF. DNA of the CDR3: TGCAGCGTTCGATTATTGGTAGCGGGAGACTACGAGCAGTACTTC.

In its sample, this clone was seen a few times. This rearrangement joins TRBV5-1 to TRBJ2-7; TRBD2 aligns across 12 bases. Trimming took 4 bases from V and 5 from J; bases not matched to a gene: 7. Looked up from germline, CDR1 is SGHRS and CDR2 is YFSETQ. This CDR3 comprises 15 residues. In nucleotides, the CDR3 is TGCGCCAGCAGCAGTCTGACTAGCGGGGGCAACGAGCAGTACTTC. It encodes CASSSLTSGGNEQYF.

The chain carries TRBV19 and TRBJ1-4; no reliable D call. The CDR3 totals 14 residues. Germline CDR1 and CDR2: LNHDA and SQIVND (reference sequence). With 1 base removed from V and 5 bases from J, the gap between germline ends came to 8 bases. In DNA, the CDR3 is TGTGCCAGTAGTATAGCGGCACTAAATGAAAAACTGTTTTTT. Translated: CASSIAALNEKLFF.

The J gene is TRBJ2-5, the V gene TRBV5-8, with 7 bases matching TRBD1. V shed 4 bases, J shed 5 bases, and the junction held 5 bases outside the gene matches. CDR3 length: 13 amino acids. Germline CDR1 reads SGHTS; CDR2 reads YDEGEE. This CDR3 reads CASSHTGVETQYF. CDR3 DNA: TGTGCCAGCAGCCATACAGGGGTGGAGACCCAGTACTTC.

The V gene is TRBV5-1, the J gene TRBJ1-4; the match to TRBD1 covers 8 bases. The V segment lost 1 base and the J segment 7 bases; nucleotides outside the gene matches: 6. Looked up from germline, CDR1 is SGHRS and CDR2 is YFSETQ. There are 15 residues in the CDR3. As DNA, the CDR3 is TGCGCCAGCAGCTTGTCCGGACAGGGCGGTGAAAAACTGTTTTTT. It encodes CASSLSGQGGEKLFF.

The V and J genes are TRBV18 and TRBJ1-2, with D unclear. Germline CDR1 KGHSH, CDR2 LQKENI. V dropped 2 bases and J dropped 7 bases, with 11 bases sitting between them. CDR3 length: 13 residues. This CDR3 reads CASSPETRTGYTF. CDR3 in DNA: TGTGCCAGCTCACCAGAGACACGTACTGGCTACACCTTC.

This clone was detected once. The rearrangement joins TRBV6-6 to TRBJ2-1, with 9 bases lining up with TRBD2. The CDR3 length is 16 residues. Germline loops: CDR1 MNHNY, CDR2 SVGAGI (reference sequence). V lost 1 base, J lost 7 bases, and 8 bases stayed unmatched. The CDR3 is CASSYLGAGGGNEQFF. The CDR3 region has the DNA TGTGCCAGCAGTTACTTAGGCGCGGGAGGGGGAAATGAGCAGTTCTTC.

The table lists this clone with a few counts. This rearrangement joins TRBV11-2 to TRBJ2-7; D remains ambiguous. The ends were cut back, 7 bases at V and 5 bases at J, with 15 bases in the middle. Germline CDR1 SGHAT, CDR2 FQNNGV. The CDR3 has 13 residues. CDR3 DNA: TGTGCCAGCACCCTGAGGTCTAGGGACGAGCAGTACTTC. Translated, it gives CASTLRSRDEQYF.

The chain links TRBV18 to TRBJ2-7; D remains ambiguous. The CDR3 totals 14 residues. V dropped 3 bases and J dropped 1 base, with 10 bases sitting between them. Per germline, CDR1 KGHSH and CDR2 LQKENI. The CDR3 loop is CASSPGVGSYEQYF. The DNA for the CDR3 is TGTGCCAGCTCACCCGGTGTCGGTTCCTACGAGCAGTACTTC.

The chain couples TRBV10-3 to TRBJ2-3, with 8 bases aligning to TRBD2. Germline V gene data show CDR1 as ENHRY and CDR2 as SYGVKD. Losses at the gene ends were 2 bases for V and 3 bases for J; bases not matched to a gene: 13. The CDR3 sequence is 18 residues long. The CDR3 here is CAISEVAHSSGSTDTQYF. CDR3 DNA: TGTGCCATCAGTGAGGTCGCCCACTCCAGCGGGAGTACAGATACGCAGTATTTT.

The CDR3 loop reads CASSFPRTSGIEQYF. The CDR3 nucleotides read TGTGCCAGCAGCTTCCCACGGACTAGCGGGATTGAGCAGTACTTC. The chain combines TRBV7-9 with TRBJ2-7; 12 bases agree with TRBD2. CDR1 is SEHNR and CDR2 is FQNEAQ in the germline V gene (reference sequence). The V segment lost 3 bases and the J segment 7 bases; nucleotides outside the gene matches: 7. The CDR3 runs 15 residues. Variable domain in full (rest from reference TRBV7-9 and TRBJ2-7): DTGVSQNPRHKITKRGQNVTFRCDPISEHNRLYWYRQTLGQGPEFLTYFQNEAQLEKSRLLSDRFSAERPKGSFSTLEIQRTEQGDSAMYLCASSFPRTSGIEQYFGPGTRLTVT.

The chain employs TRBV28 and TRBJ1-1; D unclear. Germline CDR1 reads MDHEN; CDR2 reads SYDVKM. Trimming left V 7 bases short and J 1 base short, with 13 bases between. This CDR3 has 14 amino acids. The CDR3 nucleotides are TGTGCCAGCACCTCGGGTGATTCGAACACTGAAGCTTTCTTT. It codes for CASTSGDSNTEAFF. The full variable domain, in which reference TRBV28 and TRBJ1-1 provide the parts outside the CDR3, is DVKVTQSSRYLVKRTGEKVFLECVQDMDHENMFWYRQDPGLGLRLIYFSYDVKMKEKGDIPEGYSVSREKKERFSLILESASTNQTSMYLCASTSGDSNTEAFFGQGTRLTVV.

J is TRBJ2-5 and V is TRBV9; TRBD2 matches 10 bases. CDR1 SGDLS and CDR2 YYNGEE come from the germline V gene. The CDR3 has 17 residues. Trimming at V came to 0 bases and at J to 1 base, leaving 6 bases not matched to a gene. The CDR3 loop is CASSVVTSGMIQETQYF. The CDR3 DNA is TGTGCCAGCAGCGTAGTAACTAGCGGGATGATCCAAGAGACCCAGTACTTC. The full variable domain, rest sourced from reference TRBV9 and TRBJ2-5, is DSGVTQTPKHLITATGQRVTLRCSPRSGDLSVYWYQQSLDQGLQFLIQYYNGEERAKGNILERFSAQQFPDLHSELNLSSLELGDSALYFCASSVVTSGMIQETQYFGPGTRLLVL.

CDR3 in DNA: TGTGCCAGCAGCCGGCGGACAGGGGAGAGTGAAGCTTTCTTT. It encodes CASSRRTGESEAFF. This rearrangement joins TRBV13 to TRBJ1-1; TRBD1 matches at 9 bases. Trimming took 5 bases from V and 7 from J; bases not matched to a gene: 8. This CDR3 region has 14 residues. The germline CDR1 and CDR2 sequences are PRHDT and FYEKMQ (reference sequence).

V usage is TRBV14 and J usage is TRBJ1-2, with D perhaps TRBD1 (5 bases). Trimming left V 0 bases short and J 8 bases short, with 10 bases between. CDR1 is SGHDN, CDR2 FVKESK, per germline. The CDR3 contains 13 residues. CDR3 bases: TGTGCCAGCAGCCAAGACAGGGTCGGGGGCTACACCTTC. This sequence encodes CASSQDRVGGYTF. Using reference TRBV14 and TRBJ1-2 for the parts outside the CDR3, the full variable domain is EAGVTQFPSHSVIEKGQTVTLRCDPISGHDNLYWYRRVMGKEIKFLLHFVKESKQDESGMPNNRFLAERTGGTYSTLKVQPAELEDSGVYFCASSQDRVGGYTFGSGTRLTVV.